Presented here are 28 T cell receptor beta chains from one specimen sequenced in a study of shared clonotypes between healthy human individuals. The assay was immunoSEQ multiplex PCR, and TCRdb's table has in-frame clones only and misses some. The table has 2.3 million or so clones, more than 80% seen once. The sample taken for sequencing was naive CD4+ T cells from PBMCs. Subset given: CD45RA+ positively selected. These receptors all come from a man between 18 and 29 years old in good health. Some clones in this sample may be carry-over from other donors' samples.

Here the CDR3 DNA reads TGTGCCAGCAGCGCCAGGGACACAGATACGCAGTATTTT. Its protein is CASSARDTDTQYF. The V and J genes are TRBV9 and TRBJ2-3; TRBD1 is a possible D gene (5 bases). Germline CDR1 SGDLS, CDR2 YYNGEE. The germline V and J ends were trimmed by 3 bases and 2 bases, with 7 bases remaining between them. CDR3 length: 13 residues.

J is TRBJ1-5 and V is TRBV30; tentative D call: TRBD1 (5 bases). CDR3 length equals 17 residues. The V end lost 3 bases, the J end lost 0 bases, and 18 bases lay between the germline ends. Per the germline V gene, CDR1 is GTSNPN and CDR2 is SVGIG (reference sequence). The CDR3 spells CAWSPGLPFYSNQPQHF. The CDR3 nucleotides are TGTGCCTGGAGCCCGGGACTCCCCTTTTATAGCAATCAGCCCCAGCATTTT. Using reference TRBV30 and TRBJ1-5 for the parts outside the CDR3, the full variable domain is SQTIHQWPATLVQPVGSPLSLECTVEGTSNPNLYWYRQAAGRGLQLLFYSVGIGQISSEVPQNLSASRPQDRQFILSSKKLLLSDSGFYLCAWSPGLPFYSNQPQHFGDGTRLSIL.

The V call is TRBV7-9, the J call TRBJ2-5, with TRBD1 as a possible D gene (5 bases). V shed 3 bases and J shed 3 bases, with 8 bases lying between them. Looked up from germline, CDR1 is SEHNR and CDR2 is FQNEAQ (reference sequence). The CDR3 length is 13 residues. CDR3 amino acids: CASSLGLEETQYF. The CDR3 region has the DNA TGTGCCAGCAGCTTGGGGCTCGAAGAGACCCAGTACTTC.

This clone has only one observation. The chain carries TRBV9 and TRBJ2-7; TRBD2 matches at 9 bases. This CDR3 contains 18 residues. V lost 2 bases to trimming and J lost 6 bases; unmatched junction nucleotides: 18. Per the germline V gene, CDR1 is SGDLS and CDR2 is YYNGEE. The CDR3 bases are TGTGCCAGCAGCGTCAGAGCGGGAGGACCCGCTTCCCGCTCCGAGCAGTACTTC. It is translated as CASSVRAGGPASRSEQYF.

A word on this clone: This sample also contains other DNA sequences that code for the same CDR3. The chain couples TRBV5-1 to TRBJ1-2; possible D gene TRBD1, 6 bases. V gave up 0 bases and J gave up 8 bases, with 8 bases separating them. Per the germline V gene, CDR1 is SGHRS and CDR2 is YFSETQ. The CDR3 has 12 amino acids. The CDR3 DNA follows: TGCGCCAGCAGCTTGGAGGGGGGCGGCTACACCTTC. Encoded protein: CASSLEGGGYTF. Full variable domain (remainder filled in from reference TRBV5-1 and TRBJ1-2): KAGVTQTPRYLIKTRGQQVTLSCSPISGHRSVSWYQQTPGQGLQFLFEYFSETQRNKGNFPGRFSGRQFSNSRSEMNVSTLELGDSALYLCASSLEGGGYTFGSGTRLTVV.

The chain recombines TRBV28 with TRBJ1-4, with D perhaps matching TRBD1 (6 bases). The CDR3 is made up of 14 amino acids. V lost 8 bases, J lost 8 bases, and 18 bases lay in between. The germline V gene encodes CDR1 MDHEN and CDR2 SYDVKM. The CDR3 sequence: CASGERGGYEKLFF. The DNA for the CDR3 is TGTGCCAGCGGGGAAAGGGGGGGATACGAAAAACTGTTTTTT. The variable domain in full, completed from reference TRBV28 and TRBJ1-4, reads DVKVTQSSRYLVKRTGEKVFLECVQDMDHENMFWYRQDPGLGLRLIYFSYDVKMKEKGDIPEGYSVSREKKERFSLILESASTNQTSMYLCASGERGGYEKLFFGSGTQLSVL.

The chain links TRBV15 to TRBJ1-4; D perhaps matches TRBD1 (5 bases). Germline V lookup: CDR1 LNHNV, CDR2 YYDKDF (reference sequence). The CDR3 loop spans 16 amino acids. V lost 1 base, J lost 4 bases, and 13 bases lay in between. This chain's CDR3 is CATSRGDLSLNEKLFF. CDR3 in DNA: TGTGCCACCAGCAGAGGGGACCTCTCCCTTAATGAAAAACTGTTTTTT.

The CDR3 here is CASSPWVDPSGDTQYF. DNA of the CDR3: TGCGCCAGCAGCCCTTGGGTCGACCCCAGCGGCGATACGCAGTATTTT. This sequence joins TRBV4-3 and TRBJ2-3; maybe TRBD2 (5 bases). V gave up 4 bases and J gave up 6 bases, with 20 bases separating them. Germline V CDR1 and CDR2: LGHNA, YSLEER. This CDR3 has 16 residues.

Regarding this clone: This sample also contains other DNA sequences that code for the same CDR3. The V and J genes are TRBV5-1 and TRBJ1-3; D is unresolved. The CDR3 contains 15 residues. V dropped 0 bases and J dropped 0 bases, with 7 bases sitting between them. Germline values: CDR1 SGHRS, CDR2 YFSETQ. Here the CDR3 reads CASSLGLSSGNTIYF. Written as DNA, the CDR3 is TGCGCCAGCAGCTTGGGCCTGAGCTCTGGAAACACCATATATTTT.

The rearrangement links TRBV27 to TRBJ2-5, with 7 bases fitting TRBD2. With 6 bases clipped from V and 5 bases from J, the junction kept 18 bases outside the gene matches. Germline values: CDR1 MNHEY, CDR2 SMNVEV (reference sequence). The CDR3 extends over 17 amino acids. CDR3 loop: CASSHPAGQRDGETQYF. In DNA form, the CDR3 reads TGTGCCAGCAGCCACCCCGCCGGCCAGCGGGATGGGGAGACCCAGTACTTC.

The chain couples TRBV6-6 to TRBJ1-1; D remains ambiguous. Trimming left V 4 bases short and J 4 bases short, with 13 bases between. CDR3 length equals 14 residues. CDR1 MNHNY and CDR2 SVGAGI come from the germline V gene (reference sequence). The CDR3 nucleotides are TGTGCCAGCAGTTTCGAAAGGGTTTCCACTGAAGCTTTCTTT. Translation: CASSFERVSTEAFF.

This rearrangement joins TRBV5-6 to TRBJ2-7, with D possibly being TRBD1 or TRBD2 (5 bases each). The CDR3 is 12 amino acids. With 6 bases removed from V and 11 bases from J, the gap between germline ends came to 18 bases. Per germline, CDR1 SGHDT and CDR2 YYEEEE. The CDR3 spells CASNVRDGVKYF. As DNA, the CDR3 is TGTGCCAGCAACGTCAGGGACGGGGTAAAGTACTTC.

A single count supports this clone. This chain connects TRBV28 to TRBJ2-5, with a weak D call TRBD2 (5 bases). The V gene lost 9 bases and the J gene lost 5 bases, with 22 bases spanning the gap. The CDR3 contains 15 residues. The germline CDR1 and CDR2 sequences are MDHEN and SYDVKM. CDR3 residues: CASTPQLVDGETQYF. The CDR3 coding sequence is TGTGCCAGTACTCCCCAACTAGTGGATGGGGAGACCCAGTACTTC.

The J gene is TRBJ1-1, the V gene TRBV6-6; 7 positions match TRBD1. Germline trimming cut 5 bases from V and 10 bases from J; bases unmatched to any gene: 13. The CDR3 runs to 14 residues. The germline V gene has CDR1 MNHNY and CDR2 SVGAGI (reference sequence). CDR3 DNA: TGTGCCAGCAGTACAGGGGACGGGCCCGTGGCAGCTTTCTTT. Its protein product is CASSTGDGPVAAFF.

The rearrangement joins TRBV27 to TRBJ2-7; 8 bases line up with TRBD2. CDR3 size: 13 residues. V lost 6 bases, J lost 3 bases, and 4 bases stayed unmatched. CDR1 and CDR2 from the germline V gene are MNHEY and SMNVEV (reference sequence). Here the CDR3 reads CASSQGLDYEQYF. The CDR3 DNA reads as TGTGCCAGCAGCCAGGGACTAGACTACGAGCAGTACTTC.

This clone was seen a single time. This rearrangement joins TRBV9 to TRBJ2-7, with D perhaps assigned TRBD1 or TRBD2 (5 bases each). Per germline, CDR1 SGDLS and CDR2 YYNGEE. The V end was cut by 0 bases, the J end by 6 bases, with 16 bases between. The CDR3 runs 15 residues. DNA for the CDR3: TGTGCCAGCAGCGTAGAGTGGGACCTGAGTTTCGAGCAGTACTTC. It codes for CASSVEWDLSFEQYF.

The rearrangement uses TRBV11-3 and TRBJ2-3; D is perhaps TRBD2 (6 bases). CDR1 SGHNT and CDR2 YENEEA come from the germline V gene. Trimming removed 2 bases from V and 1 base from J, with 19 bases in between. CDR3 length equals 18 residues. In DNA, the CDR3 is TGTGCCAGCAGCTTAAGAGCGGGCACTAGTCCGGGCACAGATACGCAGTATTTT. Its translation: CASSLRAGTSPGTDTQYF.

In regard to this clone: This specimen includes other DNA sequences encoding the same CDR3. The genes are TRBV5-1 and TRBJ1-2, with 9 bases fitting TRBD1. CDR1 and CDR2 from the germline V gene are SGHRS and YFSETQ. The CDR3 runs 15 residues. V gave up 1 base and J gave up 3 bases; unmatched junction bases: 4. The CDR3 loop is CASSLLDRGDYGYTF. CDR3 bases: TGCGCCAGCAGCTTGTTAGACAGGGGGGACTATGGCTACACCTTC.

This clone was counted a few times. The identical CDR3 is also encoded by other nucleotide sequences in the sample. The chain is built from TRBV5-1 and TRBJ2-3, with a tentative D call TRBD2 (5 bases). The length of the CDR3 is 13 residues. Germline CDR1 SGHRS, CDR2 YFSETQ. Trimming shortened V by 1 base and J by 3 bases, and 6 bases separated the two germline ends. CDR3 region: CASSLPGTDTQYF. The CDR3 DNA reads TGCGCCAGCAGCTTGCCGGGGACAGATACGCAGTATTTT. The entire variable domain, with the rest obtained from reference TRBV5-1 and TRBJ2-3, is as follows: KAGVTQTPRYLIKTRGQQVTLSCSPISGHRSVSWYQQTPGQGLQFLFEYFSETQRNKGNFPGRFSGRQFSNSRSEMNVSTLELGDSALYLCASSLPGTDTQYFGPGTRLTVL.

CDR3 DNA: TGTGCCAGCAGTGAAAATTTGGGGTGGGCGGGCTACACCTTC. Amino acids: CASSENLGWAGYTF. The rearrangement uses TRBV2 and TRBJ1-2; D remains unclear. The CDR3 runs 14 residues. The V and J ends lost 2 bases and 8 bases respectively, with 15 bases between them. Germline V gene lookup returns CDR1 SNHLY and CDR2 FYNNEI.

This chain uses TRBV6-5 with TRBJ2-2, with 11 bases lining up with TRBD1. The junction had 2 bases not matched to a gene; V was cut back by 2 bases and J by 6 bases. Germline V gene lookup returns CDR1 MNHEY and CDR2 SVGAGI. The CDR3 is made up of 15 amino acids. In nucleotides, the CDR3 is TGTGCCAGCAGTTACGGGGACAGGGGGTCCGGGGAGCTGTTTTTT. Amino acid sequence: CASSYGDRGSGELFF.

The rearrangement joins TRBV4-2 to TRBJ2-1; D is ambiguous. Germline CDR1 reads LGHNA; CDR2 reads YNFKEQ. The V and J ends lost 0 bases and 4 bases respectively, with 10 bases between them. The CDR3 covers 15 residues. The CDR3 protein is CASSQDATPYNEQFF. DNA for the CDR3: TGTGCCAGCAGCCAAGACGCGACTCCTTACAATGAGCAGTTCTTC.

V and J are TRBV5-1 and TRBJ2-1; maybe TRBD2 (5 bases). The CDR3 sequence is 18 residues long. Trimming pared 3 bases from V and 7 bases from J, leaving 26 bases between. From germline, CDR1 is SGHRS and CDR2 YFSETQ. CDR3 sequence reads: CASSYPRDAGQVGNEQFF. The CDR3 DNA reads TGCGCCAGCAGCTATCCCCGCGATGCGGGCCAGGTAGGGAATGAGCAGTTCTTC.

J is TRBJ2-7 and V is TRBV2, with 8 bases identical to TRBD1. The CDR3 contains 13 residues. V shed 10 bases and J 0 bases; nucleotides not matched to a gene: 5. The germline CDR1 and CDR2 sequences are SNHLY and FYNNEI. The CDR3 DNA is TGTGCCACCGCAGGGGGCCTCTCCTACGAGCAGTACTTC. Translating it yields CATAGGLSYEQYF.

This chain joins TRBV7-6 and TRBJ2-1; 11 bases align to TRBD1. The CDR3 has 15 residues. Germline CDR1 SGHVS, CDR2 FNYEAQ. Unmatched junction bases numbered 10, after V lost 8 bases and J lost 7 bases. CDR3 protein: CASGKDRGRQNEQFF. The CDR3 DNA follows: TGTGCCAGCGGGAAGGACAGGGGGCGTCAAAATGAGCAGTTCTTC. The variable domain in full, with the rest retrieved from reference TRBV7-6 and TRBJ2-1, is GAGVSQSPRYKVTKRGQDVALRCDPISGHVSLYWYRQALGQGPEFLTYFNYEAQQDKSGLPNDRFSAERPEGSISTLTIQRTEQRDSAMYRCASGKDRGRQNEQFFGPGTRLTVL.

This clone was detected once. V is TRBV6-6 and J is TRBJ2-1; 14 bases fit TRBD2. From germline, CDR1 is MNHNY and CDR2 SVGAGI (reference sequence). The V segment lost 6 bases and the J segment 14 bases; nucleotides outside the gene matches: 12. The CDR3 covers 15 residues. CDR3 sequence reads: CASSSGGTSGRTEFF. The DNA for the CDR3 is TGTGCCAGCAGCTCCGGAGGGACTAGCGGGAGAACGGAGTTCTTC.

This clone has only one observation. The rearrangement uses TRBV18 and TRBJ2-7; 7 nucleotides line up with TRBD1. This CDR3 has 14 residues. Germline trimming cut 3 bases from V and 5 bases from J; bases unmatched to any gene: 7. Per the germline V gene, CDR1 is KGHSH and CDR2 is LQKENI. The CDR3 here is CASSPDRVWNEQYF. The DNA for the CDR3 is TGTGCCAGCTCACCCGACAGGGTTTGGAACGAGCAGTACTTC.

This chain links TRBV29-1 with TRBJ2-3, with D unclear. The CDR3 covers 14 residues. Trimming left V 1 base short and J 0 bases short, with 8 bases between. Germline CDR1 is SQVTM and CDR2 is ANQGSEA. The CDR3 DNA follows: TGCAGCGTTGAAGGGCCAGTTAGCACAGATACGCAGTATTTT. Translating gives CSVEGPVSTDTQYF.